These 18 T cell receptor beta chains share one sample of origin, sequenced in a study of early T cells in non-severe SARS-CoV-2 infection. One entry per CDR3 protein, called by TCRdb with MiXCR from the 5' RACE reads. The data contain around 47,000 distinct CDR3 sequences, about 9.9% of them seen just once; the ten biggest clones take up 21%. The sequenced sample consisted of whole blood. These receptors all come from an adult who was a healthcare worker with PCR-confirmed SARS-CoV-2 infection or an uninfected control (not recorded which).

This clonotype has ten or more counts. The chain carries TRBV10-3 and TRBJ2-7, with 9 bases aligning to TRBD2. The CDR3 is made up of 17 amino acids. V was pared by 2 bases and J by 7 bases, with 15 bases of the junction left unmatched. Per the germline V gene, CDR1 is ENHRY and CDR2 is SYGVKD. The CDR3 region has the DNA TGTGCCATCAGTGAGACCCCCGGAAATAGCGGGAGTGTGGAGCAGTACTTC. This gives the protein CAISETPGNSGSVEQYF.

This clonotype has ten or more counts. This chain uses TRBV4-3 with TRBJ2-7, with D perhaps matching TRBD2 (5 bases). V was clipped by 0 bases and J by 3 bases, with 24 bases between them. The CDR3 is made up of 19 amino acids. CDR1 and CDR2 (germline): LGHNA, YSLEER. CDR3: CASSQETTAYRGYLYEQYF. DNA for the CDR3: TGCGCCAGCAGCCAAGAAACAACCGCCTACCGGGGATATCTCTACGAGCAGTACTTC.

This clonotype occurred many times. CDR3 in amino acids: CSARETGLYEAFF. CDR3 DNA sequence: TGCAGTGCGCGAGAGACAGGACTGTATGAAGCTTTCTTT. The chain combines TRBV20-1 with TRBJ1-1; D may be TRBD1 (6 bases). The CDR3 extends over 13 amino acids. Trimming shortened V by 6 bases and J by 7 bases, and 18 bases separated the two germline ends. CDR1 and CDR2 from the germline V gene are DFQATT and SNEGSKA (reference sequence).

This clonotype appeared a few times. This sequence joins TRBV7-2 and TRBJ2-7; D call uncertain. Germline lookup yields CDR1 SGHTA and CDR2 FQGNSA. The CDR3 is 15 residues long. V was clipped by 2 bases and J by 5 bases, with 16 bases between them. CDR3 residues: CASSLSDNLVHEQYF. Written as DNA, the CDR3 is TGTGCCAGCAGCTTATCCGACAATTTGGTGCACGAGCAGTACTTC.

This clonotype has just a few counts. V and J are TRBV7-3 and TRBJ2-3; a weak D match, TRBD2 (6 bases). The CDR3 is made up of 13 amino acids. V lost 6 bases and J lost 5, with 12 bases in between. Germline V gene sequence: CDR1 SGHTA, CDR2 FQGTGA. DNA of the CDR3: TGTGCCAGCAGTCTTGTCGGGGGAGATACGCAGTATTTT. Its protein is CASSLVGGDTQYF.

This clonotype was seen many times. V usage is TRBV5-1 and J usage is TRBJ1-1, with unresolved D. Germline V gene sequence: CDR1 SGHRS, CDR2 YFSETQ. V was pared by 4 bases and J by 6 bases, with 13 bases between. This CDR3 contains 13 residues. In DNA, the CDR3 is TGCGCCAGCAGCCCGGACGGCCCAGCTGAAGCTTTCTTT. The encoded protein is CASSPDGPAEAFF.

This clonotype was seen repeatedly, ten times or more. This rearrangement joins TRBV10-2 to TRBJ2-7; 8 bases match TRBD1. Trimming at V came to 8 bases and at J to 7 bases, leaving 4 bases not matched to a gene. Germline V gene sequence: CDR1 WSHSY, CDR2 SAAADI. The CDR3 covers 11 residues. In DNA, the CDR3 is TGCGCCAGCGGACAGGGAAATGAGCAGTACTTC. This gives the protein CASGQGNEQYF.

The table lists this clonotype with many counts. In DNA form, the CDR3 reads TGCAGTGCTAGAGATCAGGGGGGAGCTTTCTTT. This translates into CSARDQGGAFF. The rearrangement uses TRBV20-1 and TRBJ1-1; 7 bases align to TRBD1. The germline gives CDR1 DFQATT, CDR2 SNEGSKA (reference sequence). The J segment lost 10 bases and the V segment lost 0 bases, leaving 2 bases of the junction unmatched. The CDR3 length is 11 residues.

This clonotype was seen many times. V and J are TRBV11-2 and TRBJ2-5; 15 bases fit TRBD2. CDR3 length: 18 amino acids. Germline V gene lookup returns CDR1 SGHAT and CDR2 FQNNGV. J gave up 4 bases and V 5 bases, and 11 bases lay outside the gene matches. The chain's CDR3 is CASSRNVPGLAGGETQYF. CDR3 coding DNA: TGTGCCAGCAGCCGTAACGTTCCGGGACTAGCGGGAGGAGAGACCCAGTACTTC. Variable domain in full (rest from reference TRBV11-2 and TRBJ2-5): EAGVAQSPRYKIIEKRQSVAFWCNPISGHATLYWYQQILGQGPKLLIQFQNNGVVDDSQLPKDRFSAERLKGVDSTLKIQPAKLEDSAVYLCASSRNVPGLAGGETQYFGPGTRLLVL.

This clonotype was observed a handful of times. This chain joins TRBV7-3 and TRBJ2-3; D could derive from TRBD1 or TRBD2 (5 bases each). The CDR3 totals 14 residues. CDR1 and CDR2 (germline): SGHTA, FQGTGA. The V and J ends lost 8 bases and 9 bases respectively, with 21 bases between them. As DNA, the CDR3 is TGTGCCAGCTCCGCCCCGGGACCGCAAAGGACGCAGTATTTT. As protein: CASSAPGPQRTQYF. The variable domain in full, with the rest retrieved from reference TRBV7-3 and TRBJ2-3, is GAGVSQTPSNKVTEKGKYVELRCDPISGHTALYWYRQSLGQGPEFLIYFQGTGAADDSGLPNDRFFAVRPEGSVSTLKIQRTERGDSAVYLCASSAPGPQRTQYFGPGTRLTVL.

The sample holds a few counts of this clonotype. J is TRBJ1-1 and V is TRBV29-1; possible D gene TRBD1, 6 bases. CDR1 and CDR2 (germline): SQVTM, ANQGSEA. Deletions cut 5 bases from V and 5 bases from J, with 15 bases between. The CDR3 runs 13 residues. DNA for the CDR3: TGCAGCGTTACCCAGGGGATTTGGACTGAAGCTTTCTTT. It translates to CSVTQGIWTEAFF.

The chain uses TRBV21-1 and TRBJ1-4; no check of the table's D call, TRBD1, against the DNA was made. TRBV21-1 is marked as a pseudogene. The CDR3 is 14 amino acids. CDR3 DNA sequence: TGTGCCAGCAGCCCCCAGGGGACGCATGAAAAACTGTTTTTT. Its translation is CASSPQGTHEKLFF.

Here the CDR3 reads CASSVVGTSTDTQYF. CDR3 nucleotide sequence: TGTGCCAGCAGCGTAGTAGGGACTAGCACAGATACGCAGTATTTT. The chain is built from TRBV9 and TRBJ2-3; D may be TRBD2 (6 bases). Germline V gives CDR1 SGDLS, CDR2 YYNGEE. CDR3 size: 15 residues. Trimming took 0 bases from V and 0 from J, leaving 8 bases between them.

The chain's CDR3 is CASSLVQATNEKLFF. CDR3 DNA: TGTGCCAGCAGCTTGGTACAAGCAACTAATGAAAAACTGTTTTTT. This chain joins TRBV7-2 and TRBJ1-4; D is unresolved. V dropped 3 bases and J dropped 0 bases, with 8 bases sitting between them. Germline V gives CDR1 SGHTA, CDR2 FQGNSA. The CDR3 has 15 amino acids.

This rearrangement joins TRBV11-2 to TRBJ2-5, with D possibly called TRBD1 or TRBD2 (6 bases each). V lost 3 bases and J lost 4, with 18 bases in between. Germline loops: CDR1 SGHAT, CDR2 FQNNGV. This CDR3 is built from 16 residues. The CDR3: CASSLRRGQAVETQYF. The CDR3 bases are TGTGCCAGCAGCTTGAGGCGGGGACAAGCCGTAGAGACCCAGTACTTC.

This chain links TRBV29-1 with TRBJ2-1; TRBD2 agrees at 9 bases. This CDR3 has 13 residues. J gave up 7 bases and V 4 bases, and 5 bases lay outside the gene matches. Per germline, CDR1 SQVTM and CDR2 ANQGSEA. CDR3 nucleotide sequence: TGCAGCGTTGCTAGCGGGAAGAAGAATGAGCAGTTCTTC. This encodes CSVASGKKNEQFF.

CDR3: CASSQGRSLIINGYTF. For the CDR3, the DNA is TGCGCCAGCAGCCAAGGGCGAAGTCTGATCATCAATGGCTACACCTTC. The chain carries TRBV4-3 and TRBJ1-2; no clear D gene. The CDR3 covers 16 residues. Germline V gene sequence: CDR1 LGHNA, CDR2 YSLEER. Trimming took 1 base from V and 6 from J, leaving 18 bases between them.

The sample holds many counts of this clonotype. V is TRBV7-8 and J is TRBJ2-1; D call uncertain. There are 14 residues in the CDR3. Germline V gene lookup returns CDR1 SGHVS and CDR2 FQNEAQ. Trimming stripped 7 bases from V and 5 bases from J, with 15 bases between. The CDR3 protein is CASKSSAENNEQFF. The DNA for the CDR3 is TGTGCCAGCAAAAGTTCGGCGGAGAACAATGAGCAGTTCTTC. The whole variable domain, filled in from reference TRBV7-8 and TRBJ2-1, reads GAGVSQSPRYKVAKRGQDVALRCDPISGHVSLFWYQQALGQGPEFLTYFQNEAQLDKSGLPSDRFFAERPEGSVSTLKIQRTQQEDSAVYLCASKSSAENNEQFFGPGTRLTVL.